The rows below give T cell receptor beta chains drawn from one sample of a study of technical replicates of blood from a handful of donors. Sequencing was performed with immunoSEQ multiplex PCR; in TCRdb, only in-frame clones are kept and a portion is missing. The top ten hold 0.25% of the sample, which has under 100,000 clones, 94% seen once. Sequencing was performed on T cells isolated from PBMCs. The receptors were gathered from a human donor in good health. CDR3s include the opening cysteine and the closing phenylalanine or tryptophan. Fields, in order: clone size, V gene, D gene, J gene, CDR3 protein, CDR3 DNA. A D gene is named only where the DNA matches it firmly. Expanded clones get a size class; other rows say once, few or many, or leave the size out.

>.|TRBV4-2|TRBD2|TRBJ2-2
CASSPRLAGDENGELFF
TGTGCCAGCAGCCCTAGACTAGCGGGAGATGAGAACGGGGAGCTGTTTTTT
>.|TRBV4-2|TRBD2|TRBJ2-2
CASSQGVAGDWTGELFF
TGTGCCAGCAGCCAAGGGGTAGCGGGAGATTGGACCGGGGAGCTGTTTTTT
>.|TRBV27|TRBD1|TRBJ1-5
CASSGTAYGNQPQHF
TGTGCCAGCAGTGGGACAGCTTACGGCAATCAGCCCCAGCATTTT
>.|TRBV18|.|TRBJ1-5
CASSPEGGNQPQHF
TGTGCCAGCTCACCGGAGGGGGGGAATCAGCCCCAGCATTTT
>once|TRBV28|TRBD2|TRBJ2-7
CASSVLAEGDEQYF
TGTGCCAGCAGTGTACTAGCGGAGGGGGACGAGCAGTACTTC
>.|TRBV11-2|TRBD1|TRBJ1-1
CASSEIPGGRTEAFF
TGTGCCAGCAGCGAAATCCCAGGGGGGCGAACTGAAGCTTTCTTT
>.|TRBV14|TRBD2|TRBJ2-5
CASSQVRGVQETQYF
TGTGCCAGCAGCCAAGTGCGGGGGGTGCAAGAGACCCAGTACTTC
>.|TRBV11-3|.|TRBJ1-5
CASSLDQIRGQPQHF
TGTGCCAGCAGCTTAGACCAGATCCGGGGTCAGCCCCAGCATTTT
>.|TRBV6-5|.|TRBJ1-1
CASSYGYSSEAFF
TGTGCCAGCAGTTACGGGTATAGCTCTGAAGCTTTCTTT
>.|TRBV27|.|TRBJ1-1
CASSLSYISNTEAFF
TGTGCCAGCAGTTTATCGTACATTTCGAACACTGAAGCTTTCTTT
>.|TRBV5-4|.|TRBJ1-5
CASSLGQNQPQHF
TGTGCCAGCAGCTTGGGGCAGAATCAGCCCCAGCATTTT
>.|TRBV29-1|.|TRBJ2-7
CSVETGFYEQYF
TGCAGCGTTGAAACCGGGTTCTACGAGCAGTACTTC
>.|TRBV19|TRBD2|TRBJ2-1
CASSDLFLWTSGRTHTYNEQFF
TGTGCCAGTAGCGACCTATTCCTCTGGACTAGCGGGAGGACCCATACCTACAATGAGCAGTTCTTC
>.|TRBV4-1|.|TRBJ1-1
CASSQFRVTEAFF
TGCGCCAGCAGCCAGTTCAGGGTAACTGAAGCTTTCTTT
>.|TRBV7-2|.|TRBJ1-1
CASSLVYEGNTEAFF
TGTGCCAGCAGCTTAGTTTATGAGGGGAACACTGAAGCTTTCTTT
>.|TRBV6-5|TRBD2|TRBJ2-1
CASSYSSGSAYNEQFF
TGTGCCAGCAGTTACTCAAGCGGGAGCGCCTACAATGAGCAGTTCTTC
>.|TRBV5-1|TRBD2|TRBJ2-5
CASSFSSGRARETQYF
TGCGCCAGCAGCTTCTCTAGCGGGAGGGCCCGCGAGACCCAGTACTTC
>.|TRBV6-1|.|TRBJ1-1
CASSPPIEAFF
TGTGCCAGCAGCCCTCCGATTGAGGCTTTCTTT
>.|TRBV27|.|TRBJ2-7
CASSRVGSYEQYF
TGTGCCAGCAGCAGGGTGGGATCCTACGAGCAGTACTTC
>.|TRBV4-2|.|TRBJ2-3
CASSPSGDTQYF
TGTGCCAGCAGCCCCAGCGGGGATACGCAGTATTTT
>.|TRBV7-8|.|TRBJ2-7
CASSSGEGGHEQYF
TGTGCCAGCAGCTCAGGGGAAGGGGGTCACGAGCAGTACTTC
>.|TRBV29-1|.|TRBJ1-1
CSVESGGAFF
TGCAGCGTTGAATCAGGCGGGGCTTTCTTT